These T cell receptor beta chains were read from a single sample in a study of T-cell memory formation after mild COVID-19. Each CDR3 protein gets one entry after TCRdb re-called the 5' RACE reads with MiXCR. The data contain 90,000 to 120,000 distinct CDR3 sequences, approximately 15% of them seen just once; the ten biggest clones take up 35% to 50%. Sequences were obtained from PBMCs or a T cell subset sorted from them (not recorded which). These receptors were collected from a man younger than 35 who had mild COVID-19 (a few samples of this study predate the infection). Cell type and time point are not known. Each CDR3 is given with its conserved first and last residue. D genes are given only for firm matches. A row's size may be missing; if present it is once, few, many or a size class.

D gene: NA
V gene: TRBV7-9
J gene: TRBJ1-1
clone size: few
CDR3 DNA: TGTGCCGGCGGTCGGGGGGCCACTGAAGCTTTCTTT
CDR3 protein: CAGGRGATEAFF

D gene: TRBD2
V gene: TRBV14
J gene: TRBJ2-5
clone size: NA
CDR3 DNA: TGTGCCAGCAGCCCGGTAGCGGGGGAGTACCAAGAGACCCAGTACTTC
CDR3 protein: CASSPVAGEYQETQYF

D gene: NA
V gene: TRBV4-1
J gene: TRBJ2-3
clone size: few
CDR3 DNA: TGCGCCAGCAGCCAAGATGGGGGGACAGATACGCAGTATTTT
CDR3 protein: CASSQDGGTDTQYF

D gene: NA
V gene: TRBV24-1
J gene: TRBJ2-1
clone size: NA
CDR3 DNA: TGTGCCACCAACCAGGGGATTTATGAGCAGTTCTTC
CDR3 protein: CATNQGIYEQFF

D gene: NA
V gene: TRBV4-1
J gene: TRBJ2-5
clone size: few
CDR3 DNA: TGCGCCAGCAGCCTTATAACTTTGGAGACCCAGTACTTC
CDR3 protein: CASSLITLETQYF

D gene: NA
V gene: TRBV3-1
J gene: TRBJ2-2
clone size: few
CDR3 DNA: TGTGCCAGCAGCCAAGGCCTGTCCGGGGAGCTGTTTTTT
CDR3 protein: CASSQGLSGELFF

D gene: TRBD2
V gene: TRBV12-5
J gene: TRBJ2-7
clone size: NA
CDR3 DNA: TGTGCTAGTGGTTTGGAGGGACTAGCGGGGTTCCCCTACGAGCAGTACTTC
CDR3 protein: CASGLEGLAGFPYEQYF

D gene: NA
V gene: TRBV6-1
J gene: TRBJ1-1
clone size: few
CDR3 DNA: TGTGCCAGCAGTGAGGAGAAATATTTGGACACTGAAGCTTTCTTT
CDR3 protein: CASSEEKYLDTEAFF

D gene: TRBD1
V gene: TRBV5-5
J gene: TRBJ2-7
clone size: NA
CDR3 DNA: TGTGCCAGCAGCTTTCCGTCAGGGGGTGAGCAGTACTTC
CDR3 protein: CASSFPSGGEQYF

D gene: TRBD1
V gene: TRBV5-6
J gene: TRBJ2-3
clone size: NA
CDR3 DNA: TGTGCCAGCAGCTTGGCCGACAGGGTGCCTCCTTTCGCAGATACGCAGTATTTT
CDR3 protein: CASSLADRVPPFADTQYF

D gene: NA
V gene: TRBV9
J gene: TRBJ2-4
clone size: once
CDR3 DNA: TGTGCCAGCAGCGTGGACGGGGTAGACATTCAGTACTTC
CDR3 protein: CASSVDGVDIQYF

D gene: NA
V gene: TRBV4-3
J gene: TRBJ1-4
clone size: few
CDR3 DNA: TGCGCCAGCAGCCAACAAGGGGGGGATGCGCGGAAACTGTTTTTT
CDR3 protein: CASSQQGGDARKLFF

D gene: TRBD1
V gene: TRBV12-3/TRBV12-4
J gene: TRBJ1-5
clone size: many
CDR3 DNA: TGTGCCAGCAGTTTAGGGGACAGGGGTACCAATCAGCCCCAGCATTTT
CDR3 protein: CASSLGDRGTNQPQHF

D gene: NA
V gene: TRBV4-3
J gene: TRBJ1-3
clone size: many
CDR3 DNA: TGCGCCAGCAGCCAAGACCAGTCTCTCTCTGGAAACACCATATATTTT
CDR3 protein: CASSQDQSLSGNTIYF

D gene: NA
V gene: TRBV6-2/TRBV6-3
J gene: TRBJ1-5
clone size: few
CDR3 DNA: TGTGCCAGCAGTGTGGGCCGGAGCAATCAGCCCCAGCATTTT
CDR3 protein: CASSVGRSNQPQHF

D gene: NA
V gene: TRBV5-5
J gene: TRBJ2-1
clone size: NA
CDR3 DNA: TGTGCCAGCAGCTTCGGCCATGAGCAGTTCTTC
CDR3 protein: CASSFGHEQFF

D gene: NA
V gene: TRBV9
J gene: TRBJ2-1
clone size: few
CDR3 DNA: TGTGCCAGCAGCGGGGGGGCCCCCGGGTACAATGAGCAGTTCTTC
CDR3 protein: CASSGGAPGYNEQFF

D gene: TRBD2
V gene: TRBV2
J gene: TRBJ2-5
clone size: NA
CDR3 DNA: TGTGCCAGCAGTCGACTAGCGGGGTCTCAGGGGACCCAGTACTTC
CDR3 protein: CASSRLAGSQGTQYF

D gene: NA
V gene: TRBV27
J gene: TRBJ2-7
clone size: NA
CDR3 DNA: TGTGCCAGCCCCCAACCTCGAGGGGAGCAGTACTTC
CDR3 protein: CASPQPRGEQYF

D gene: NA
V gene: TRBV4-3
J gene: TRBJ2-2
clone size: NA
CDR3 DNA: TGCGCCAGCAGCTTATACACCGAGGAGCTGTTTTTT
CDR3 protein: CASSLYTEELFF

D gene: NA
V gene: TRBV27
J gene: TRBJ2-3
clone size: few
CDR3 DNA: TGTGCCAGCAGTTTATCGATAGGTCCAGGGGCAGATACGCAGTATTTT
CDR3 protein: CASSLSIGPGADTQYF

D gene: NA
V gene: TRBV4-1
J gene: TRBJ2-7
clone size: many
CDR3 DNA: TGCGCCAGCAGCCTCCGTGACAGGTCCGCCTACGAGCAGTACTTC
CDR3 protein: CASSLRDRSAYEQYF

D gene: TRBD2
V gene: TRBV5-4
J gene: TRBJ2-1
clone size: NA
CDR3 DNA: TGTGCCAGCAGCCCCCTACCTGGGGAGACTAGCATCAATGAGCAGTTCTTC
CDR3 protein: CASSPLPGETSINEQFF

D gene: NA
V gene: TRBV29-1
J gene: TRBJ2-2
clone size: few
CDR3 DNA: TGCAGCGTTGTTCAGCCTAACACCGGGGAGCTGTTTTTT
CDR3 protein: CSVVQPNTGELFF

D gene: TRBD1
V gene: TRBV11-2
J gene: TRBJ1-5
clone size: few
CDR3 DNA: TGTGCCAGCAGCAGCCAGGGGGGCGGCAATCAGCCCCAGCATTTT
CDR3 protein: CASSSQGGGNQPQHF

D gene: NA
V gene: TRBV7-9
J gene: TRBJ2-3
clone size: few
CDR3 DNA: TGTGCCAGCAGCTTAGGGAAGGATACGCAGTATTTT
CDR3 protein: CASSLGKDTQYF

D gene: NA
V gene: TRBV7-9
J gene: TRBJ2-3
clone size: few
CDR3 DNA: TGTGCCAGCAGCTTCCTGAAATCGGGTACGCAGTATTTT
CDR3 protein: CASSFLKSGTQYF

D gene: NA
V gene: TRBV4-1
J gene: TRBJ2-6
clone size: NA
CDR3 DNA: TGCGCCAGCAGCCAAGGAGAGCGGCGCTACTCTGGGGCCAACGTCCTGACTTTC
CDR3 protein: CASSQGERRYSGANVLTF

D gene: TRBD1
V gene: TRBV6-5
J gene: TRBJ1-1
clone size: many
CDR3 DNA: TGTGCCAGCAGTCGTGGACAGGGGAACACTGAAGCTTTCTTT
CDR3 protein: CASSRGQGNTEAFF

D gene: TRBD1
V gene: TRBV6-4
J gene: TRBJ2-1
clone size: few
CDR3 DNA: TGTGCCAGCAGTGGCTTGGGACAGGCCAATGAGCAGTTCTTC
CDR3 protein: CASSGLGQANEQFF

D gene: NA
V gene: TRBV5-1
J gene: TRBJ1-2
clone size: NA
CDR3 DNA: TGCGCCAGCAGCTTGGCGGGTAGTGGCTACAACTTC
CDR3 protein: CASSLAGSGYNF

D gene: NA
V gene: TRBV2
J gene: TRBJ1-5
clone size: NA
CDR3 DNA: TGTGCCAGCAGGGTGGGGGATCAGCCCCAGCATTTT
CDR3 protein: CASRVGDQPQHF

D gene: NA
V gene: TRBV5-1
J gene: TRBJ2-5
clone size: NA
CDR3 DNA: TGCGCCAGCAGCCCCAGGCCGGGGACCCAAGAGACCCAGTACTTC
CDR3 protein: CASSPRPGTQETQYF

D gene: NA
V gene: TRBV12-3/TRBV12-4
J gene: TRBJ2-7
clone size: many
CDR3 DNA: TGTGCCAGCACCCACGGGGCTGGGGAGCAGTACTTC
CDR3 protein: CASTHGAGEQYF

D gene: TRBD1
V gene: TRBV29-1
J gene: TRBJ1-2
clone size: NA
CDR3 DNA: TGCAGCGTGACAGGGGCTAACTATGGCTACACCTTC
CDR3 protein: CSVTGANYGYTF

D gene: NA
V gene: TRBV6-5
J gene: TRBJ2-5
clone size: few
CDR3 DNA: TGTGCCAGCAGCCTGACAGCGTACCAAGAGACCCAGTACTTC
CDR3 protein: CASSLTAYQETQYF

D gene: TRBD2
V gene: TRBV4-1
J gene: TRBJ2-7
clone size: few
CDR3 DNA: TGCGCCAGCAGCCAAGGGCTAGCGGGGCCCTACGAGCAGTACTTC
CDR3 protein: CASSQGLAGPYEQYF

D gene: NA
V gene: TRBV21-1
J gene: TRBJ2-1
clone size: NA
CDR3 DNA: TGTGCCAGCAGCGGCACCTGGGTGGGGGACAATGAGCAGTTCTTC
CDR3 protein: CASSGTWVGDNEQFF

D gene: TRBD1
V gene: TRBV4-3
J gene: TRBJ1-2
clone size: few
CDR3 DNA: TGCGCCAGCAGCCCCAGGGACAGGGTAAACTATGGCTACACCTTC
CDR3 protein: CASSPRDRVNYGYTF

D gene: NA
V gene: TRBV6-5
J gene: TRBJ2-6
clone size: NA
CDR3 DNA: TGTGCCAGCAGCAGAAGACGGGACTCTGGGGCCAACGTCCTGACTTTC
CDR3 protein: CASSRRRDSGANVLTF

D gene: TRBD2
V gene: TRBV20-1
J gene: TRBJ2-3
clone size: many
CDR3 DNA: TGCAGTGCTGGTCTGGGCGGGGGGCCCCCAGATACGCAGTATTTT
CDR3 protein: CSAGLGGGPPDTQYF

D gene: NA
V gene: TRBV12-3/TRBV12-4
J gene: TRBJ2-6
clone size: NA
CDR3 DNA: TGTGCCAGCAGAGACAGCCCTGGGGCCAACGTCCTGACTTTC
CDR3 protein: CASRDSPGANVLTF

D gene: NA
V gene: TRBV19
J gene: TRBJ1-1
clone size: NA
CDR3 DNA: TGTGCCAGTAACCAGGGAAACACTGAAGCTTTCTTT
CDR3 protein: CASNQGNTEAFF

D gene: TRBD1
V gene: TRBV6-2/TRBV6-3
J gene: TRBJ2-7
clone size: NA
CDR3 DNA: TGTGCCAGCAGTTCTCACAGGGGGACCTCCTACGAGCAGTACTTC
CDR3 protein: CASSSHRGTSYEQYF

D gene: NA
V gene: TRBV19
J gene: TRBJ2-5
clone size: NA
CDR3 DNA: TGTGCCAGTAGTAGGGCCTTAGCGGAGTCGGAGACCCAGTACTTC
CDR3 protein: CASSRALAESETQYF

D gene: NA
V gene: TRBV4-3
J gene: TRBJ1-4
clone size: few
CDR3 DNA: TGCGCCAGCAGCCAAAGAGGATACAGGGAATCAACTAATGAAAAACTGTTTTTT
CDR3 protein: CASSQRGYRESTNEKLFF

D gene: TRBD2
V gene: TRBV6-5
J gene: TRBJ2-3
clone size: many
CDR3 DNA: TGTGCCAGCAGCTGGACTAGCGGGCGCTCAGATACGCAGTATTTT
CDR3 protein: CASSWTSGRSDTQYF

D gene: NA
V gene: TRBV7-2
J gene: TRBJ2-5
clone size: NA
CDR3 DNA: TGTGCCAGCAGCTTGGCGCCGGAGGGGCAACAAGAGACCCAGTACTTC
CDR3 protein: CASSLAPEGQQETQYF

D gene: NA
V gene: TRBV18
J gene: TRBJ2-1
clone size: few
CDR3 DNA: TGTGCCAGCTCACCGGACCGTGAGCAGTTCTTC
CDR3 protein: CASSPDREQFF

D gene: NA
V gene: TRBV20-1
J gene: TRBJ1-1
clone size: few
CDR3 DNA: TGCAGTGCGTCGGGGGTGAACACTGAAGCTTTCTTT
CDR3 protein: CSASGVNTEAFF

D gene: TRBD2
V gene: TRBV27
J gene: TRBJ2-2
clone size: few
CDR3 DNA: TGTGCCAGCAGCCGGACTAGCGGGCGGACCGGGGAGCTGTTTTTT
CDR3 protein: CASSRTSGRTGELFF

D gene: NA
V gene: TRBV20-1
J gene: TRBJ1-6
clone size: few
CDR3 DNA: TGCAGTGCTATGATGGGCCAGGGTACTTCACCCCTCCACTTT
CDR3 protein: CSAMMGQGTSPLHF

D gene: NA
V gene: TRBV21-1
J gene: TRBJ2-5
clone size: NA
CDR3 DNA: TGTGCCAGCAGCAAAGCTCTAGCGGGGGGGCGGGAGACCCAGTACTTC
CDR3 protein: CASSKALAGGRETQYF

D gene: TRBD1
V gene: TRBV7-2
J gene: TRBJ2-1
clone size: NA
CDR3 DNA: TGTGCCAGCAGCCCGGGGGACAGGAGAACCTACAATGAGCAGTTCTTC
CDR3 protein: CASSPGDRRTYNEQFF

D gene: NA
V gene: TRBV6-1
J gene: TRBJ1-1
clone size: NA
CDR3 DNA: TGTGCCAGCAGTGAAATTATACCCTCTGAGGCCCCTGAAGCTTTCTTT
CDR3 protein: CASSEIIPSEAPEAFF